This T cell receptor beta chain was profiled in a study of CD8 T cells in ankylosing spondylitis. Notes on the study in general: A TCR beta motif made of roughly eight highly homologous variants seemed typical of ankylosing spondylitis blood. Earlier literature documents some of the motif variants in reactive arthritis synovial fluid and blood.

In making TCR beta libraries, quantitative 5'-RACE with molecular barcodes was used. MiXCR, run by TCRdb on the 5' RACE reads, gives a single entry per CDR3 protein. The table records 500,000 or so distinct CDR3 sequences, 5.3% of them present only once. V dropped 5 bases and J dropped 4; count of bases not matched to a gene: 8. This CDR3 comprises 15 residues. This clonotype has at least ten counts. Its antigen remains unidentified. This TCR came from a male donor with ankylosing spondylitis. Sequencing was done on a sample of blood, either unsorted or a sorted T cell fraction (not recorded which). J is TRBJ2-7 and V is TRBV12-3 or TRBV12-4, with 10 bases lining up with TRBD1. CDR3: CASSTGTGASYEQYF. In DNA, the CDR3 is TGTGCCAGCAGTACCGGGACAGGGGCTTCTTACGAGCAGTACTTC.